The 10 T cell receptor beta chains below come from one sample, sequenced in a study of blood T cell repertoires in COVID-19. The data were produced by immunoSEQ multiplex PCR, yet TCRdb's version contains in-frame clones alone and is incomplete. The top ten hold less than 4.5% of the sample, which has roughly 250,000 clones, around four fifths seen once. The sequenced sample was peripheral blood. The source of these receptors is a middle-aged man with acute or convalescent COVID-19.

CDR3 DNA: TGTGCCAGCAGCTTGGCGGCGATCCAAGAGACCCAGTACTTC. Its protein is CASSLAAIQETQYF. The chain has TRBV6-6 and TRBJ2-5; D is unclear. Trimming took 6 bases from V and 1 from J, leaving 12 bases between them. Germline CDR1 is MNHNY and CDR2 is SVGAGI (reference sequence). CDR3 length equals 14 residues.

The rearrangement links TRBV5-5 to TRBJ2-7; D is ambiguous. Germline V gene lookup returns CDR1 SGHKS and CDR2 YYEKEE (reference sequence). CDR3 length: 13 residues. Trimming took 4 bases from V and 1 from J, leaving 9 bases between them. This CDR3 is CASSHGSSYEQYF. The DNA for the CDR3 is TGTGCCAGCAGCCACGGTTCGTCCTACGAGCAGTACTTC.

V usage is TRBV18 and J usage is TRBJ2-1; TRBD2 matches 10 bases. The ends lost 4 bases at V and 4 bases at J; junction bases unmatched: 10. This CDR3 is 17 amino acids long. Looked up from germline, CDR1 is KGHSH and CDR2 is LQKENI. DNA of the CDR3: TGTGCCAGCTCACGTGATCCTCTAGCGGGAGTATACAATGAGCAGTTCTTC. This sequence encodes CASSRDPLAGVYNEQFF.

J is TRBJ2-7 and V is TRBV27, with D possibly matching TRBD2 (6 bases). Germline-derived CDR1 and CDR2 are MNHEY and SMNVEV (reference sequence). The germline V and J ends were trimmed by 5 bases and 3 bases, with 17 bases remaining between them. This CDR3 contains 15 residues. The CDR3 region is CASSAINPGGYEQYF. In nucleotides, the CDR3 is TGTGCCAGCAGTGCAATTAACCCCGGGGGCTACGAGCAGTACTTC.

This clone has only a few counts. The rearrangement links TRBV5-4 to TRBJ2-1; TRBD1 is a possible D gene (5 bases). In germline, CDR1 is SGHNT, CDR2 YYREEE (reference sequence). The V end lost 4 bases, the J end lost 3 bases, and 8 bases lay between the germline ends. The CDR3 is made up of 13 amino acids. The CDR3 loop reads CASSPDSYNEQFF. CDR3 sequence (DNA): TGTGCCAGCAGCCCTGACAGCTACAATGAGCAGTTCTTC.

The J gene is TRBJ1-6, the V gene TRBV19; D gene ambiguous. The V gene lost 5 bases and the J gene lost 8 bases, with 10 bases spanning the gap. Germline V gene lookup returns CDR1 LNHDA and CDR2 SQIVND (reference sequence). The CDR3 is made up of 13 amino acids. The CDR3 sequence is CASSQDLHSPLHF. The CDR3 DNA reads as TGTGCCAGTAGTCAGGACTTGCATTCACCCCTCCACTTT.

This sequence joins TRBV24-1 and TRBJ1-2, with D possibly TRBD1 on 6 matching bases. The CDR3 has 12 amino acids. V lost 3 bases to trimming and J lost 6 bases, with 7 bases between them. Germline CDR1 and CDR2: KGHDR and SFDVKD. CDR3 sequence: CATSDQGNGYTF. The CDR3 region has the DNA TGTGCCACCAGTGATCAGGGGAATGGCTACACCTTC.

The chain has TRBV3-1 (or the pseudogene TRBV3-2) and TRBJ1-2; 8 bases line up with TRBD1. This CDR3 contains 16 residues. Germline CDR1 and CDR2: LGHDT and YNNKEL (reference sequence). V gave up 4 bases and J gave up 6 bases; unmatched junction bases: 13. The CDR3, as DNA: TGTGCCAGCAGCCGCGGGCTCACCGGACAGGGCCATGGCTACACCTTC. Amino acids: CASSRGLTGQGHGYTF.

The gene calls are TRBV9 and TRBJ2-7, with TRBD2 matching over 11 bases. From germline, CDR1 is SGDLS and CDR2 YYNGEE. The CDR3 length is 15 residues. J lost 5 bases, V lost 3 bases, and 7 bases had no gene match. The CDR3 loop reads CASSAVAGGPDEQYF. CDR3 DNA sequence: TGTGCCAGCAGCGCTGTAGCGGGAGGGCCTGACGAGCAGTACTTC.

The J gene is TRBJ2-1, the V gene TRBV2; weak D call: TRBD1 (5 bases). The ends were cut back, 3 bases at V and 5 bases at J, with 14 bases in the middle. CDR3 length: 15 amino acids. CDR1 is SNHLY and CDR2 is FYNNEI in the germline V gene. The CDR3 region is CASSDGGRADNEQFF. The CDR3 nucleotides read TGTGCCAGCAGTGATGGTGGCAGGGCCGACAATGAGCAGTTCTTC.